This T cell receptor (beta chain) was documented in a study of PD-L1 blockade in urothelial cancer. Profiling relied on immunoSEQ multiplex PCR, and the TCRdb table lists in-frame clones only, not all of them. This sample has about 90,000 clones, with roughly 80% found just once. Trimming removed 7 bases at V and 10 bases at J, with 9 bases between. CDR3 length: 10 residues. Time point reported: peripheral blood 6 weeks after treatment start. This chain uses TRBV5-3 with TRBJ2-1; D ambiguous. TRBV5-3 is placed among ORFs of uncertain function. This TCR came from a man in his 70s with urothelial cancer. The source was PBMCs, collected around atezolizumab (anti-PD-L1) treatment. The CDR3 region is CARLLVEQFF. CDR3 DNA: TGTGCCAGACTTTTAGTGGAGCAGTTCTTC.